This TCR beta chain comes out of a study of molecular identifiers for immune sequencing clone quantification. Study background: Four of five RNA aliquots from approximately 20,000 or 98,000 naive CD8 T cells were sequenced.

The naive CD8 libraries originated from between 20,000 and 1,000,000 sorted cells and drew on 10%, 30% or 50% RNA. Researchers sorted naive CD8 T cells as cells that were CD8+CD4-CCR7+CD45RA+. A few counts support this clonotype. Its cognate antigen is unknown. One entry per CDR3 protein results from TCRdb running MiXCR on the PCR reads. The top ten hold just over 0.75% of the sample, which has 460,000 or so distinct CDR3 sequences, around 23% seen once. V was shortened by 5 bases and J by 5 bases, with 19 bases between the two germline ends. Germline loops: CDR1 SEHNR, CDR2 FQNEAQ (reference sequence). CDR3 size: 15 residues. General study findings and limits: It was shown that clones above 20 RNA copies held over 99% of effector molecules, but under 1% in naive cells.

The rearrangement links TRBV7-9 to TRBJ2-7, with D possibly being TRBD1 (6 bases). The sequenced sample was naive CD8+ T cells from blood, with Jurkat cell RNA spiked in. The subset is: FACS-sorted CD8+CD4-CCR7+CD45RA+ naive T cells. The receptor was derived from a human donor in good health. Some libraries in this study had Jurkat cell RNA spiked in. CDR3 DNA: TGTGCCAGCAGCGGAACACGGGACACCAGTCACGAGCAGTACTTC. It is translated as CASSGTRDTSHEQYF.